One sample yielded the 5 T cell receptor beta chains listed below, sequenced in a study of blood T cell repertoires in COVID-19. This table comes from immunoSEQ multiplex PCR, and its TCRdb copy is limited to in-frame clones, with some not included. The table lists 130,000 or so clones, around 75% of them singletons. Material for sequencing was peripheral blood. These receptors were taken from a woman in her 70s with COVID-19, enrolled during active disease.

J is TRBJ1-1 and V is TRBV2, with D perhaps TRBD1 (6 bases). The CDR3 runs 14 residues. The germline CDR1 and CDR2 sequences are SNHLY and FYNNEI. Trimming shortened V by 3 bases and J by 3 bases, and 11 bases separated the two germline ends. The DNA of the CDR3 is TGTGCCAGCAGTGACACCACAGGGTACACTGAAGCTTTCTTT. Its protein product is CASSDTTGYTEAFF. Based on the CDR3 plus reference TRBV2 and TRBJ1-1, the full variable domain is EPEVTQTPSHQVTQMGQEVILRCVPISNHLYFYWYRQILGQKVEFLVSFYNNEISEKSEIFDDQFSVERPDGSNFTLKIRSTKLEDSAMYFCASSDTTGYTEAFFGQGTRLTVV.

The chain joins TRBV7-9 to TRBJ2-5; tentative D call: TRBD2 (6 bases). Deletions cut 5 bases from V and 0 bases from J, with 13 bases between. Germline V gene sequence: CDR1 SEHNR, CDR2 FQNEAQ (reference sequence). The CDR3 has 15 residues. The CDR3 region is CASSPSGRHQETQYF. For the CDR3, the DNA is TGTGCCAGCAGCCCATCCGGGAGACACCAAGAGACCCAGTACTTC. The variable domain in full, completed from reference TRBV7-9 and TRBJ2-5, reads DTGVSQNPRHKITKRGQNVTFRCDPISEHNRLYWYRQTLGQGPEFLTYFQNEAQLEKSRLLSDRFSAERPKGSFSTLEIQRTEQGDSAMYLCASSPSGRHQETQYFGPGTRLLVL.

This sequence joins TRBV7-4 and TRBJ1-5; the match to TRBD1 covers 11 bases. Germline-derived CDR1 and CDR2 are SGHVT and SQSDAQ. V was pared by 4 bases and J by 4 bases, with 3 bases of the junction left unmatched. This CDR3 spans 15 amino acids. DNA for the CDR3: TGTGCCAGCAGCTGGACAGGGGGCGTAAATCAGCCCCAGCATTTT. Translating it yields CASSWTGGVNQPQHF. Full variable domain (rest looked up from reference TRBV7-4 and TRBJ1-5): GAGVSQSPRYKVAKRGRDVALRCDSISGHVTLYWYRQTLGQGSEVLTYSQSDAQRDKSGRPSGRFSAERPERSVSTLKIQRTEQGDSAVYLCASSWTGGVNQPQHFGDGTRLSIL.

This clone was observed a few times. This chain uses TRBV30 with TRBJ1-2, with D possibly matching TRBD1 (5 bases). CDR3 size: 13 residues. Trimming pared 4 bases from V and 3 bases from J, leaving 12 bases between. CDR1 and CDR2 from the germline V gene are GTSNPN and SVGIG (reference sequence). Written as DNA, the CDR3 is TGTGCCTGGACCCTGGGAGGGGACTATGGCTACACCTTC. Protein: CAWTLGGDYGYTF. Complete variable domain (other parts from reference TRBV30 and TRBJ1-2): SQTIHQWPATLVQPVGSPLSLECTVEGTSNPNLYWYRQAAGRGLQLLFYSVGIGQISSEVPQNLSASRPQDRQFILSSKKLLLSDSGFYLCAWTLGGDYGYTFGSGTRLTVV.

The chain is built from TRBV7-2 and TRBJ1-3; D perhaps matches TRBD1 (6 bases). CDR1 is SGHTA and CDR2 is FQGNSA in the germline V gene. Trimming cost V 5 bases and J 0 bases, with 11 bases left between them. CDR3 length: 15 residues. In nucleotides, the CDR3 is TGTGCCAGCAGCCCGGACAGTCTCTCTGGAAACACCATATATTTT. Translated: CASSPDSLSGNTIYF.